This T cell receptor beta chain was captured by sequencing in a study of blood T cell repertoires in COVID-19 (TCRdb year 2020). Regarding the complete study: The collaborator samples originated in the United States, Italy and Spain and spanned the acute and convalescent phases of COVID-19. The repertoires were released in a freely available public database meant as a resource for research on the immune response to SARS-CoV-2. The material from the prospective study consisted of cDNA or gDNA derived from T cells, B-cell-depleted T cells, or PBMCs. A de-identified subject ID, COVID-19 status, age in years and sex were almost always included in the sample metadata. The dataset comprised deeply sampled blood TCRbeta repertoires from subjects exposed to, actively infected with, or recovered from COVID-19. Where HLA class I and class II types were available, the types were taken from metadata supplied by the sample provider, not from assay-based typing. Samples came from the ongoing ImmuneRACE study (first 160 participants) plus 1,254 subjects from 6 global collaborators.

Enrolling through a virtual design, the prospective study's participants ranged in age from roughly 18 to 100 years and lived across 24 United States geographic areas. Cohort assignment in the prospective study relied on participant-reported clinical history from a screening survey and a study questionnaire. In the prospective study, whole blood, serum and a nasopharyngeal or oropharyngeal swab were collected from each participant by mobile phlebotomists. Prospective study participants could optionally give additional blood draws and questionnaires over an approximately two-month period. Before DNA extraction, prospective study blood samples were shipped either frozen or at room temperature. The CDR3 holds 18 amino acids from the cysteine to the phenylalanine. Only the CDR3 region is kept as DNA, spanning 54 bases read in frame from base 1. The germline V gene supplies CDR1 MDHEN and CDR2 SYDVKM. Trimmed from V: 2 bases; trimmed from J: 0 bases; junction bases lacking a gene match: 7.

The paper's findings and limits, for the study overall: The amount of clinical and demographic metadata varied by source and participant and was provided uncurated.

Details on this clone: What this receptor recognizes is not known. Within one base of it there is no much larger clone, and no base qualities were kept.

The immunoSEQ Assay, a bias-controlled multiplex PCR, was used to amplify TCRbeta CDR3 regions from genomic DNA. The authors' analysis ran thus. The number of nucleated cells in each sample was estimated from the amplification of reference gene primers within the assay. Sequence reads were collapsed and filtered to measure the absolute abundance of every unique TCRbeta CDR3 rearrangement. For each sample, productive Simpson clonality was calculated as the square root of Simpson's diversity index over productive rearrangements. This is the immuneACCESS table as TCRdb keeps it, with only in-frame sequences that have V and J called. A part of the clones is gone; compared with another copy, unresolved V genes explain less than half, and the rest is unexplained. V, J and clone size reflect that table, while D and trimming were determined from the DNA. In this sample the table shows hundreds of thousands of clones, around 89% of which occur a single time. Around 1.7% of the sample comes from the top ten.

The sample consisted of PBMCs or T cells enriched from blood (not recorded which). The chain uses TRBV28 and TRBJ2-1, with TRBD2 matching 10 junction bases. This receptor was taken from a woman aged 18 to 35 with acute COVID-19. CDR3 sequence: CASSLPGLALSSYNEQFF. The DNA sequence follows: TGTGCCAGCAGTTTACCGGGACTAGCGTTGAGCTCCTACAATGAGCAGTTCTTC.